In this sample, the clone carrying this TCR beta chain turned up once. Its cognate antigen is unknown. The CDR3 runs to 18 residues. Germline loops: CDR1 SGHNT, CDR2 YYREEE (reference sequence). Trimming pared 4 bases from V and 5 bases from J, leaving 25 bases between. These data come from a study of vaccination and CD4 T cells after COVID-19. Study-wide context: SARS-CoV-2 had been detected by nasal swab PCR in convalescent patients; nine were mild, one severe.

Treatment defined: approximately 9-day PBMC culture with coronavirus spike peptide pools or control peptides (ViraFEST assay). The study sequenced cultured CD4+ T cell DNA using the Oncomine TCR Beta short-read assay. Extraction of genomic DNA was performed on cultured CD4+ T cells. Using its own MiXCR run on the PCR reads, TCRdb lists one record per CDR3 protein. The sample shows 15,000 to 20,000 distinct CDR3 sequences, approximately 63% of them seen only once. The study, taken as a whole, reports: Spike mono-reactivity was shown by 304 of 307 vaccine-specific clones in convalescent patients.

The receptor comes from a human donor who had recovered from COVID-19. The chain joins TRBV5-4 to TRBJ1-5; maybe TRBD1 (6 bases). Sequenced: CD4+ T cells from blood, cultured in vitro. For the CDR3, the DNA is TGTGCCAGCAGCCGCGGGCACCTACAGGGTCTTACTGATCAGCCCCAGCATTTT. Translation: CASSRGHLQGLTDQPQHF.